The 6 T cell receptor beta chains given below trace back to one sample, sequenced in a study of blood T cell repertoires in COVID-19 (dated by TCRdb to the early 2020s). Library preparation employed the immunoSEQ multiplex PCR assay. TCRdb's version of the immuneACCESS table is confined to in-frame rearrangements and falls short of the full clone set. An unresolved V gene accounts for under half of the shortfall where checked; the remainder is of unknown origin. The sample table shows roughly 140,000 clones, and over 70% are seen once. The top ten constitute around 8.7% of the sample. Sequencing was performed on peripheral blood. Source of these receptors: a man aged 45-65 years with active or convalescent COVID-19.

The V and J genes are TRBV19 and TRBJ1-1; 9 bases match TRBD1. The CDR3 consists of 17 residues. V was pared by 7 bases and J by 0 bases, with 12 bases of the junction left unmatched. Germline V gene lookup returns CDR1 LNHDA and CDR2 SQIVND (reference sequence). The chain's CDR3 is CASTYGGQGQMNTEAFF. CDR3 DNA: TGTGCCAGTACCTACGGGGGACAGGGACAAATGAACACTGAAGCTTTCTTT.

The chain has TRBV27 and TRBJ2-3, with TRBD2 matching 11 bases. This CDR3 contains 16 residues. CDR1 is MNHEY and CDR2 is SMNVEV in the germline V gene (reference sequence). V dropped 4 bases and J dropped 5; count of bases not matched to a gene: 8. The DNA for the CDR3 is TGTGCCAGCAGTTCGGGACTAGCGGAGCTCCGAGATACGCAGTATTTT. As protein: CASSSGLAELRDTQYF.

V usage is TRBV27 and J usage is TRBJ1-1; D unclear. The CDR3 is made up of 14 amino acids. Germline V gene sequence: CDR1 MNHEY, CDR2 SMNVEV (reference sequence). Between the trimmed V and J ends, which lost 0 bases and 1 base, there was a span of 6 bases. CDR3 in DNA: TGTGCCAGCAGTTTATCAGGGAGGAACACTGAAGCTTTCTTT. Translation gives CASSLSGRNTEAFF.

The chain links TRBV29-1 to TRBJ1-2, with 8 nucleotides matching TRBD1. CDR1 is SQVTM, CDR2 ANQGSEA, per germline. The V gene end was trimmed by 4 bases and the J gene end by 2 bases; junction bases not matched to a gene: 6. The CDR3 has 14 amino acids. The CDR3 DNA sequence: TGCAGCGTTGGTCCGGCAGGGGGCAACTATGGCTACACCTTC. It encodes CSVGPAGGNYGYTF.

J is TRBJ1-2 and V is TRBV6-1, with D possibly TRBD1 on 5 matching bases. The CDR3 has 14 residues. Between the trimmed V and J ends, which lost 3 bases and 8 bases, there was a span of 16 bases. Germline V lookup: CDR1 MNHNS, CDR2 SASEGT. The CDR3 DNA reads TGTGCCAGCAGTGACCGACAGCCCCCATTGGGCTACACCTTC. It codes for CASSDRQPPLGYTF.

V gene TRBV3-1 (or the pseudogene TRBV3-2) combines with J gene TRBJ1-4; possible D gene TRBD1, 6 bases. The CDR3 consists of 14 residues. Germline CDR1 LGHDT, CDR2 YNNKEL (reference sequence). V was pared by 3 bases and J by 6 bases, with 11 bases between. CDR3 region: CASSHDAGDEKLFF. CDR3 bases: TGTGCCAGCAGCCATGACGCAGGGGATGAAAAACTGTTTTTT.